This T cell receptor beta chain was retrieved from a study of T cells in Graves' hyperthyroidism and ophthalmopathy. Study-wide results and caveats: Most clonotypes expanded in the thyroid (above 0.001) were also present in blood.

This clonotype showed up just a few times. The target antigen is unknown. The CDR3 contains 18 residues. Germline V gives CDR1 MNHEY, CDR2 SVGEGT. The V end lost 0 bases, the J end lost 0 bases, and 14 bases lay between the germline ends. RNA transcripts gave rise to amplified TCR beta CDR3 regions. An initial round of RT-PCR targeting the TCR CDR3 relied on the HTBI primer set. From the multiplex PCR reads, TCRdb called clonotypes with MiXCR, one entry per CDR3 protein. Of approximately 620,000 distinct CDR3 sequences detected, approximately 15% appear once; the ten largest clones hold 2.5% to 4%. The specimen was blood. The chain employs TRBV6-2 or TRBV6-3 and TRBJ2-2; D is uncertain. The TCR originated in a woman between 40 and 55 years old with Graves' ophthalmopathy. The CDR3 reads CASSYSRGKPSNTGELFF. The CDR3 bases are TGTGCCAGCAGTTACTCCCGAGGAAAACCTTCGAACACCGGGGAGCTGTTTTTT.